One sample yielded the 26 T cell receptor beta chains listed below, sequenced in a study of tumor and adjacent non-tumor tissue in lung cancer. No cell sorting was done before RNA was extracted from the tissue. More than 3 cm separated this lung sample from the edge of the tumor. The library came from three nested PCR rounds adapted from ARM-PCR protocols. TCRdb independently ran MiXCR on the multiplex PCR reads; one entry per CDR3 protein. The sample holds tens of thousands of distinct CDR3 sequences, around 62% seen once. Specimen: distant non-tumor lung tissue. The receptors derive from a woman in her 40s with non-small cell lung cancer.

Concerning this clonotype itself: Relative to the germline gene, one junction end is altered; a read error may explain this. The chain is built from TRBV6-2 or TRBV6-3 and TRBJ1-1, with D maybe TRBD1 (5 bases). The CDR3 is made up of 18 amino acids. Germline CDR1 is MNHEY and CDR2 is SVGEGT. CDR3 sequence (DNA): TGTGCCAGCAGTTACCACAGAGGGGCCGGGCAGGATAGCACTGAAGTTTTCTTT. Translated, it gives CASSYHRGAGQDSTEVFF.

This clonotype was found a few times. The chain combines TRBV15 with TRBJ1-2, with D tentatively TRBD1 (5 bases). CDR3 size: 15 residues. Per the germline V gene, CDR1 is LNHNV and CDR2 is YYDKDF (reference sequence). Between the trimmed V and J ends, which lost 0 bases and 5 bases, there was a span of 13 bases. The CDR3 spells CATSRDQQVSYGYTF. The CDR3 DNA is TGTGCCACCAGCAGAGACCAACAGGTTTCTTATGGCTACACCTTC. The full variable domain, completed using reference TRBV15 and TRBJ1-2, is DAMVIQNPRYQVTQFGKPVTLSCSQTLNHNVMYWYQQKSSQAPKLLFHYYDKDFNNEADTPDNFQSRRPNTSFCFLDIRSPGLGDTAMYLCATSRDQQVSYGYTFGSGTRLTVV.

Comment on this clonotype: Given a much more abundant clone one base away, this may be a read error. The rearrangement uses TRBV10-2 and TRBJ2-2; TRBD2 matches at 12 bases. There are 15 residues in the CDR3. Germline V gene sequence: CDR1 WSHSY, CDR2 SAAADI. CDR3 in amino acids: CASRTSGGGTGKLFF. In DNA, the CDR3 is TGCGCCAGCAGGACTAGCGGGGGAGGTACCGGGAAGCTGTTTTTT.

In the case of this clonotype: Relative to the germline gene, one junction end is altered; a read error may explain this. This sequence joins TRBV28 and TRBJ2-1, with TRBD1 matching 7 bases. This CDR3 comprises 10 residues. Germline V gives CDR1 MDHEN, CDR2 SYDVKM. The CDR3 loop is CASSGQEKLF. DNA of the CDR3: TGTGCCAGCAGTGGACAGGAAAAGCTCTTC.

Notes on this clonotype: At one boundary the junction diverges from the germline segment, which might be a read error. The gene calls are TRBV11-1 and TRBJ2-1; D could derive from TRBD1 or TRBD2 (6 bases each). Germline V CDR1 and CDR2: SGHAT, FQDESV (reference sequence). The CDR3 has 15 amino acids. CDR3 bases: TGTGCCATCAGCTTTGGAGGGGGACCTAGCAATGAGCAGTTCTTC. This translates into CAISFGGGPSNEQFF.

The gene calls are TRBV20-1 and TRBJ2-1; 12 bases match TRBD2. V dropped 4 bases and J dropped 2; count of bases not matched to a gene: 9. CDR1 and CDR2 from the germline V gene are DFQATT and SNEGSKA (reference sequence). This CDR3 has 17 residues. In nucleotides, the CDR3 is TGCAGTGCTAAAATCTTGACTAGCGGGGGACCCTACAATGAGCAGTTCTTC. Its translation: CSAKILTSGGPYNEQFF.

This clonotype was counted ten times or more. This chain links TRBV4-1 with TRBJ1-2; D unresolved. The germline gives CDR1 MGHRA, CDR2 YSYEKL. Trimming took 2 bases from V and 6 from J, leaving 7 bases between them. CDR3 size: 12 residues. The CDR3 reads CASSQRGHGYTF. The CDR3 nucleotides read TGCGCCAGCAGCCAACGAGGTCATGGCTACACCTTC.

For this clonotype: Its ends do not fully match the called genes, so a read error is possible. V gene TRBV6-6 combines with J gene TRBJ1-6, with D possibly being TRBD1 (5 bases). From germline, CDR1 is MNHNY and CDR2 SVGAGI (reference sequence). CDR3 length equals 15 residues. The DNA of the CDR3 is TGTGCCTGCAGTTACTCGAGGGACGGGACGGCACCTCTCCACTTT. The encoded protein is CACSYSRDGTAPLHF.

Details on this clonotype: At one of its ends the junction is not consistent with the germline gene, which may arise from a read error. The chain recombines TRBV29-1 with TRBJ2-7; D call uncertain. CDR3 size: 10 residues. CDR1 is SQVTM, CDR2 ANQGSEA, per germline. CDR3 sequence: CSVKGLEQYF. The CDR3 DNA is TGCAGCGTTAAGGGTCTCGAGCAATACTTC.

This clonotype has a count of ten or more. This sequence joins TRBV7-2 and TRBJ2-7; D uncertain. This CDR3 contains 14 residues. The V end was cut by 5 bases, the J end by 0 bases, with 11 bases between. Germline CDR1 SGHTA, CDR2 FQGNSA. In DNA form, the CDR3 reads TGTGCCAGCAGCGCACAAACGACCTCCTACGAGCAGTACTTC. Amino acid sequence: CASSAQTTSYEQYF.

Remarks on this clonotype: At one of its ends the junction is not consistent with the germline gene, which may arise from a read error. J is TRBJ2-1 and V is TRBV29-1; D gene ambiguous. Looked up from germline, CDR1 is SQVTM and CDR2 is ANQGSEA. There are 11 residues in the CDR3. The CDR3 DNA is TGCAGCGTGTTCACTTACAACGAGCAGTTCTTC. Amino acid sequence: CSVFTYNEQFF.

In this sample, this clonotype is medium-sized (0.01 to 0.1%). The gene calls are TRBV11-2 and TRBJ2-5; D is ambiguous. Per germline, CDR1 SGHAT and CDR2 FQNNGV. The CDR3 sequence is 13 residues long. The germline V and J ends were trimmed by 7 bases and 1 base, with 10 bases remaining between them. The CDR3 DNA follows: TGTGCCAGCACCCCACGATTCCAAGAGACCCAGTACTTC. Its protein is CASTPRFQETQYF.

Within the sample, this clonotype is medium-sized. This chain links TRBV4-1 with TRBJ1-1; no reliable D call. The length of the CDR3 is 11 residues. Trimming left V 8 bases short and J 4 bases short, with 8 bases between. Looked up from germline, CDR1 is MGHRA and CDR2 is YSYEKL. The CDR3 region is CASFGGTEAFF. The CDR3 coding sequence is TGCGCCAGCTTCGGTGGCACTGAAGCTTTCTTT.

Turning to this clonotype: At one boundary the junction diverges from the germline segment, which might be a read error. The chain links TRBV6-6 to TRBJ2-1; D is possibly TRBD1 (6 bases). This CDR3 contains 14 residues. The V gene's germline CDR1 is MNHNY and CDR2 SVGAGI (reference sequence). The CDR3 spells CAGRPGDRSREQFF. The CDR3 DNA sequence: TGTGCCGGCAGACCAGGGGATAGATCGCGGGAGCAGTTCTTC.

This chain links TRBV11-2 with TRBJ2-3; D gene ambiguous. CDR1 and CDR2 (germline): SGHAT, FQNNGV. The CDR3 consists of 14 residues. Between the trimmed V and J ends, which lost 7 bases and 4 bases, there was a span of 15 bases. The CDR3 here is CASIPLCAADTQYF. The CDR3 bases are TGTGCCAGCATCCCCCTATGCGCGGCAGATACGCAGTATTTT.

About this clonotype itself: The junction shows a germline mismatch at one end, possibly a read error. The rearrangement uses TRBV6-1 and TRBJ2-1; the match to TRBD2 covers 10 bases. Germline loops: CDR1 MNHNS, CDR2 SASEGT. The CDR3 consists of 15 residues. CDR3 nucleotide sequence: TGTGCAAGCAGGTCACTAGCGGGGTTTACGAAAGAGCAGTTCTTC. Translation gives CASRSLAGFTKEQFF.

A word on this clonotype: Being one base from a much bigger clone, this may be a read error. Likely a read error: the CDR3 ends without its conserved phenylalanine or tryptophan. This chain uses TRBV20-1 with TRBJ2-3; 8 nucleotides agree with TRBD2. Germline trimming cut 3 bases from V and 4 bases from J; bases unmatched to any gene: 9. The germline gives CDR1 DFQATT, CDR2 SNEGSKA (reference sequence). The CDR3 totals 15 residues. CDR3 amino acids: CSASRTSREPDTQYY. CDR3 in DNA: TGCAGTGCTAGTAGGACTAGCAGGGAACCAGATACGCAGTATTAT.

As for this clonotype: An end of the junction does not agree with germline; a read error may underlie this. The chain joins TRBV20-1 to TRBJ2-7; D may be TRBD2 (5 bases). The CDR3 has 15 residues. Germline CDR1 DFQATT, CDR2 SNEGSKA (reference sequence). The CDR3 spells CRANHGKRSSYEQYF. Here the CDR3 DNA reads TGCCGTGCCAATCATGGTAAGCGGTCCTCCTACGAGCAGTACTTC.

Details on this clonotype: As the CDR3 is not closed by the conserved phenylalanine or tryptophan, this likely results from a read error. The V call is TRBV7-9, the J call TRBJ2-1, with 9 bases matching TRBD2. This CDR3 comprises 13 residues. Germline CDR1 and CDR2: SEHNR and FQNEAQ (reference sequence). CDR3 sequence reads: CVSLAGAQNEQFS. The CDR3 DNA reads as TGTGTCAGCTTAGCGGGAGCCCAAAATGAGCAGTTCTCC.

This clonotype was seen many times. The chain recombines TRBV5-4 with TRBJ2-7; 12 positions agree with TRBD1. From germline, CDR1 is SGHNT and CDR2 YYREEE (reference sequence). This CDR3 has 18 residues. Trimming cost V 4 bases and J 4 bases; bases outside gene matches: 15. CDR3 in amino acids: CASSRSGQGALTGYEQYF. Here the CDR3 DNA reads TGTGCCAGCAGCCGGTCGGGACAGGGGGCTTTGACTGGTTACGAGCAGTACTTC. The full variable domain, with the rest looked up from reference TRBV5-4 and TRBJ2-7, is ETGVTQSPTHLIKTRGQQVTLRCSSQSGHNTVSWYQQALGQGPQFIFQYYREEENGRGNFPPRFSGLQFPNYSSELNVNALELDDSALYLCASSRSGQGALTGYEQYFGPGTRLTVT.

Note on this clonotype: Germline is not matched at one junction end, which may reflect a read error. This rearrangement joins TRBV2 to TRBJ2-3; the D gene is possibly TRBD2 (5 bases). Per the germline V gene, CDR1 is SNHLY and CDR2 is FYNNEI. There are 15 residues in the CDR3. DNA of the CDR3: TGTGTCAGCACTAGAGACACTTTTAGAACAGATACGCAGTATTTT. Translating it yields CVSTRDTFRTDTQYF.

This clonotype was seen a single time. An end of the junction does not agree with germline; a read error may underlie this. The chain combines TRBV4-1 with TRBJ2-3, with D perhaps matching TRBD1 or TRBD2 (6 bases each). Germline V lookup: CDR1 MGHRA, CDR2 YSYEKL. The length of the CDR3 is 20 residues. As DNA, the CDR3 is TGCGCCAGCAGCCGCGAAGGAGGGGGGCGGTGGGGGACCGGCACAGATACACAGTATTTT. Translated: CASSREGGGRWGTGTDTQYF.

The count of this clonotype is one. The chain couples TRBV6-5 to TRBJ1-3; a weak D match, TRBD1 (5 bases). V lost 6 bases to trimming and J lost 7 bases, with 19 bases between them. This CDR3 region has 15 residues. Germline lookup yields CDR1 MNHEY and CDR2 SVGAGI. The CDR3 sequence is CASSCDMGRRNTIYF. CDR3 nucleotides: TGTGCCAGCAGCTGCGACATGGGGCGGCGGAACACCATATATTTT.

This clonotype was counted at least ten times. The CDR3 nucleotides are TGCAGTGCTAGCCCCGACAGCGAGTATCAGCCCCAGCATTTT. Translated: CSASPDSEYQPQHF. J is TRBJ1-5 and V is TRBV20-1, with a weak D call TRBD1 (5 bases). The V end was cut by 3 bases, the J end by 5 bases, with 14 bases between. This CDR3 has 14 residues. Germline CDR1 reads DFQATT; CDR2 reads SNEGSKA (reference sequence).

As concerns this clonotype: The junction does not match germline at one end; this may be a read error. The CDR3 nucleotides are TGTACCAGCAGTTTCCCCTCGGACAGGGGTTGGAACATTCAATACTTC. Translation: CTSSFPSDRGWNIQYF. The V call is TRBV28, the J call TRBJ2-4, with TRBD1 identical over 9 bases. CDR1 is MDHEN, CDR2 SYDVKM, per germline. The CDR3 has 16 amino acids.

Ten or more counts support this clonotype. This rearrangement joins TRBV10-3 to TRBJ2-1; D is uncertain. Germline CDR1 reads ENHRY; CDR2 reads SYGVKD. V was cut by 10 bases and J by 3 bases, with 16 bases left in between. The CDR3 is made up of 14 amino acids. CDR3 coding DNA: TGTGCCAGCGCGGACGTCGACCGCTACAATGAGCAGTTCTTC. Protein sequence: CASADVDRYNEQFF.